This T cell receptor (beta chain) was sequenced during a study of shared clonotypes between healthy human individuals. Study-wide results and limits: As a rule, naive subsets had a larger estimated richness than memory subsets.

Healthy HIV-negative adults with no recent acute infections or vaccinations were recruited as donors. Turning to this clone: Antigen specificity is unknown.

TCRdb keeps only in-frame clones here, not all; method: immunoSEQ multiplex PCR. Here the sample spans approximately 1,000,000 clones, approximately 80% being singletons. Trimming pared 8 bases from V and 0 bases from J, leaving 10 bases between. Germline-derived CDR1 and CDR2 are SGHAT and FQNNGV. CDR3 length equals 13 residues. Sequenced material: memory CD4+ T cells from PBMCs. The subset was: CD45RA-negative fraction. This TCR was sampled from a man aged 18 to 35 in good health. Some clones in this sample may be carry-over from other donors' samples. The chain has TRBV11-2 and TRBJ1-1, with D perhaps matching TRBD1 (5 bases). CDR3 loop: CASEWGVNTEAFF. DNA for the CDR3: TGTGCCAGCGAATGGGGGGTGAACACTGAAGCTTTCTTT. The full variable domain, rest sourced from reference TRBV11-2 and TRBJ1-1, is EAGVAQSPRYKIIEKRQSVAFWCNPISGHATLYWYQQILGQGPKLLIQFQNNGVVDDSQLPKDRFSAERLKGVDSTLKIQPAKLEDSAVYLCASEWGVNTEAFFGQGTRLTVV.